Described below is a single TCR beta chain sequence and its context. Its matching antigen is unknown. This sample is drawn from a study of T cells in Graves' hyperthyroidism and ophthalmopathy. Amplification yielded TCR beta CDR3 regions, with RNA transcripts as the source. RT-PCR in the first round (using the HTBI primer set) targeted the TCR CDR3. One entry per CDR3 protein results from TCRdb running MiXCR on the multiplex PCR reads. The data contain 650,000 to 850,000 distinct CDR3 sequences, roughly 20% of them singletons. The hyperthyroidism was newly diagnosed and had lasted under 2 months; the patients were aged 18 to 65. The ends lost 5 bases at V and 4 bases at J; junction bases unmatched: 5. The CDR3 is made up of 13 amino acids. CDR1 and CDR2 from the germline V gene are SNHLY and FYNNEI. Points from the study as a whole: Blood also held most thyroid clonotypes expanded beyond 0.001. Patients with ophthalmopathy were separated from those with stable hyperthyroidism by a 13 V-J model. Model predictions of ophthalmopathy came a median approximately 6 months before onset.

This sequence joins TRBV2 and TRBJ2-7, with 7 nucleotides matching TRBD1. The sample comprised blood. This clonotype was sampled from a woman in her forties or fifties with Graves' hyperthyroidism that later progressed to Graves' ophthalmopathy. The CDR3 is CASSSRGRYEQYF. Written as DNA, the CDR3 is TGTGCCAGCAGTTCGAGGGGGCGTTACGAGCAGTACTTC.